The 30 T cell receptor beta chains below all came from one sample that was sequenced in a study of blood T cell repertoires in COVID-19. TCRdb keeps only in-frame clones here, not all; method: immunoSEQ multiplex PCR. The sample lists 250,000 to 350,000 clones; about nine tenths were seen once. Sequences were obtained from peripheral blood. All receptors come from a woman in her twenties or thirties with COVID-19, enrolled during active disease.

The gene calls are TRBV14 and TRBJ1-2, with 12 bases matching TRBD1. CDR1 SGHDN and CDR2 FVKESK come from the germline V gene. The CDR3 has 15 amino acids. The trim removed 3 bases at V and 3 bases at J, leaving 2 bases unmatched. CDR3 loop: CASSQGQGADYGYTF. In DNA form, the CDR3 reads TGTGCCAGCAGCCAGGGACAGGGGGCGGACTATGGCTACACCTTC.

The gene calls are TRBV28 and TRBJ1-4, with no clear D. The germline CDR1 and CDR2 sequences are MDHEN and SYDVKM. CDR3 length equals 14 residues. Trimming removed 5 bases from V and 8 bases from J, with 15 bases in between. The CDR3 region has the DNA TGTGCCAGCAGTCCAGGAAACGGGGTGGAAAAACTGTTTTTT. It codes for CASSPGNGVEKLFF.

V usage is TRBV15 and J usage is TRBJ2-5; a weak D match, TRBD1 (6 bases). This CDR3 comprises 15 residues. From germline, CDR1 is LNHNV and CDR2 YYDKDF (reference sequence). The ends were cut back, 1 base at V and 1 base at J, with 10 bases in the middle. The CDR3 spells CATSRGSQGQETQYF. In DNA, the CDR3 is TGTGCCACCAGCAGAGGGTCACAGGGCCAAGAGACCCAGTACTTC.

V is TRBV5-4 and J is TRBJ1-2; the match to TRBD1 covers 8 bases. Germline V gene data show CDR1 as SGHNT and CDR2 as YYREEE (reference sequence). The trim removed 4 bases at V and 6 bases at J, leaving 17 bases unmatched. This CDR3 is 17 amino acids long. This CDR3 reads CASSRWGLSGGVDGYTF. The DNA of the CDR3 is TGTGCCAGCAGCCGCTGGGGACTCTCAGGGGGCGTCGATGGCTACACCTTC.

J is TRBJ1-2 and V is TRBV12-3 or TRBV12-4; TRBD1 matches 9 bases. V trimming: 3 bases; J trimming: 6 bases; junction bases outside the gene matches: 2. CDR3 length equals 13 residues. CDR3 in amino acids: CASSFRTGDGYTF. The CDR3 DNA follows: TGTGCCAGCAGTTTTAGGACAGGGGATGGCTACACCTTC.

The chain uses TRBV6-2 or TRBV6-3 and TRBJ1-5, with 7 bases aligning to TRBD1. Germline CDR1 MNHEY, CDR2 SVGEGT. The CDR3 has 15 residues. The V segment lost 4 bases and the J segment 3 bases; nucleotides outside the gene matches: 6. For the CDR3, the DNA is TGTGCCAGCAGTTTTCCGGGGACAGTCAATCAGCCCCAGCATTTT. Translation: CASSFPGTVNQPQHF.

V usage is TRBV28 and J usage is TRBJ2-2; D perhaps matches TRBD1 (5 bases). Germline V gene sequence: CDR1 MDHEN, CDR2 SYDVKM. Trimming pared 1 base from V and 0 bases from J, leaving 9 bases between. CDR3 length: 16 amino acids. The CDR3 nucleotides are TGTGCCAGCAGTTTATACAGGAGCGCGAACACCGGGGAGCTGTTTTTT. It codes for CASSLYRSANTGELFF. Using reference TRBV28 and TRBJ2-2 for the parts outside the CDR3, the full variable domain is DVKVTQSSRYLVKRTGEKVFLECVQDMDHENMFWYRQDPGLGLRLIYFSYDVKMKEKGDIPEGYSVSREKKERFSLILESASTNQTSMYLCASSLYRSANTGELFFGEGSRLTVL.

The table lists this clone with a count of one. The J gene is TRBJ2-1, the V gene TRBV27, with 12 bases aligning to TRBD2. The CDR3 runs to 15 residues. CDR1 MNHEY and CDR2 SMNVEV come from the germline V gene (reference sequence). V dropped 8 bases and J dropped 3; count of bases not matched to a gene: 5. CDR3 in amino acids: CASETGLAGYNEQFF. CDR3 nucleotide sequence: TGTGCCAGCGAAACGGGACTAGCGGGCTACAATGAGCAGTTCTTC.

The V and J genes are TRBV10-3 and TRBJ1-2; D gene unclear. This CDR3 comprises 14 residues. Germline values: CDR1 ENHRY, CDR2 SYGVKD. Trimming left V 0 bases short and J 4 bases short, with 9 bases between. The CDR3 loop is CAISESGSSYGYTF. CDR3 bases: TGTGCCATCAGTGAGTCCGGGAGCTCCTATGGCTACACCTTC.

This clone has only a few counts. The J gene is TRBJ2-3, the V gene TRBV5-6; D unclear. Germline values: CDR1 SGHDT, CDR2 YYEEEE. The length of the CDR3 is 16 residues. V was clipped by 3 bases and J by 1 base, with 15 bases between them. The CDR3 spells CASSSLLSRGTDTQYF. As DNA, the CDR3 is TGTGCCAGCAGCTCGTTACTCTCTCGGGGCACAGATACGCAGTATTTT.

The rearrangement joins TRBV18 to TRBJ1-6; possibly TRBD1 for D (5 bases). This CDR3 is built from 13 residues. Germline V gene sequence: CDR1 KGHSH, CDR2 LQKENI. V was pared by 3 bases and J by 9 bases, with 9 bases between. The chain's CDR3 is CASSPGGRSPLHF. CDR3 nucleotides: TGTGCCAGCTCACCGGGGGGACGTTCACCCCTCCACTTT.

The CDR3 here is CSVKQGRDTEAFF. CDR3 in DNA: TGCAGCGTGAAACAGGGTCGGGACACTGAAGCTTTCTTT. The chain recombines TRBV29-1 with TRBJ1-1, with a tentative D call TRBD1 (6 bases). The V end was cut by 6 bases, the J end by 3 bases, with 14 bases between. The germline V gene encodes CDR1 SQVTM and CDR2 ANQGSEA. This CDR3 contains 13 residues.

V gene TRBV10-2 combines with J gene TRBJ1-5; 7 nucleotides agree with TRBD1. Per the germline V gene, CDR1 is WSHSY and CDR2 is SAAADI. Trimming removed 6 bases from V and 0 bases from J; junction bases left unmatched: 5. The CDR3 length is 15 residues. CDR3 in DNA: TGCGCCAGCAGCCCGGGACAGTATAGCAATCAGCCCCAGCATTTT. Encoded protein: CASSPGQYSNQPQHF.

This clone was counted at least ten times. The CDR3 sequence is CARSSSGRNTIYF. CDR3 DNA sequence: TGTGCCAGAAGCTCGTCAGGCCGAAACACCATATATTTT. The genes are TRBV5-3 and TRBJ1-3; D is unresolved. TRBV5-3 has ORF status, its function being uncertain. The CDR3 contains 13 residues. The V end was cut by 3 bases, the J end by 5 bases, with 9 bases between.

This chain joins TRBV28 and TRBJ1-2, with a weak D call TRBD1 (6 bases). From germline, CDR1 is MDHEN and CDR2 SYDVKM. V was shortened by 8 bases and J by 1 base, with 23 bases between the two germline ends. This CDR3 spans 17 amino acids. Here the CDR3 DNA reads TGTGCCAGCTATCCCTCGACAGGCCGAAATTATAACTATGGCTACACCTTC. Its protein product is CASYPSTGRNYNYGYTF.

The gene calls are TRBV19 and TRBJ1-1, with 9 bases lining up with TRBD1. This CDR3 contains 14 residues. CDR1 is LNHDA, CDR2 SQIVND, per germline (reference sequence). The V segment lost 6 bases and the J segment 4 bases; nucleotides outside the gene matches: 6. The CDR3 nucleotides read TGTGCCAGTAGCTCGCCGGGACAGGGCACTGAAGCTTTCTTT. Its protein is CASSSPGQGTEAFF.

V and J are TRBV10-3 and TRBJ1-2, with 9 bases that match TRBD1. After removal of 3 bases from V and 6 bases from J, the junction contained 5 bases not matched to a gene. The CDR3 consists of 14 residues. CDR1 and CDR2 from the germline V gene are ENHRY and SYGVKD. The DNA for the CDR3 is TGTGCCATCAGTGATAATTGGACAGGGGATGGCTACACCTTC. Residues: CAISDNWTGDGYTF.

The chain uses TRBV19 and TRBJ1-6, with unresolved D. The germline CDR1 and CDR2 sequences are LNHDA and SQIVND (reference sequence). The CDR3 runs 13 residues. V was clipped by 5 bases and J by 12 bases, with 14 bases between them. The DNA for the CDR3 is TGTGCCAGTAGTTCACGGTTTACCCTACCCCTCCACTTT. It is translated as CASSSRFTLPLHF.

V gene TRBV29-1 combines with J gene TRBJ2-7; D possibly corresponds to TRBD2 (6 bases). The CDR3 sequence is 14 residues long. Trimming cost V 6 bases and J 2 bases, with 17 bases left between them. Germline V gives CDR1 SQVTM, CDR2 ANQGSEA. This chain's CDR3 is CSVTPRDFPYEQYF. The CDR3 bases are TGCAGCGTGACCCCCCGGGACTTCCCCTACGAGCAGTACTTC.

This rearrangement joins TRBV14 to TRBJ1-3, with D maybe TRBD1 (5 bases). The ends were cut back, 0 bases at V and 8 bases at J, with 17 bases in the middle. The germline CDR1 and CDR2 sequences are SGHDN and FVKESK. This CDR3 has 16 residues. CDR3 protein: CASSQDQGRGLDTIYF. CDR3 nucleotides: TGTGCCAGCAGCCAAGACCAGGGAAGGGGCTTGGACACCATATATTTT.

The genes are TRBV6-2 or TRBV6-3 and TRBJ2-1, with 10 positions matching TRBD2. Germline loops: CDR1 MNHEY, CDR2 SVGEGT. The CDR3 totals 15 residues. V lost 4 bases to trimming and J lost 5 bases; unmatched junction nucleotides: 5. The CDR3 region has the DNA TGTGCCAGCAGTTCTAGCGGGAGAAGCGACAATGAGCAGTTCTTC. It encodes CASSSSGRSDNEQFF.

This clone was detected only a few times. V usage is TRBV11-2 and J usage is TRBJ2-5, with TRBD1 as a possible D gene (5 bases). V was shortened by 0 bases and J by 4 bases, with 15 bases between the two germline ends. Germline V gene data show CDR1 as SGHAT and CDR2 as FQNNGV. CDR3 length equals 16 residues. Here the CDR3 DNA reads TGTGCCAGCAGCTTAGACCTAGTGCTAGGGGTAGAGACCCAGTACTTC. This gives the protein CASSLDLVLGVETQYF.

This chain connects TRBV5-6 to TRBJ2-3; maybe TRBD1 (5 bases). Trimming removed 0 bases at V and 0 bases at J, with 14 bases between. The CDR3 sequence is 17 residues long. CDR1 and CDR2 (germline): SGHDT, YYEEEE. This CDR3 reads CASSLVLDTASTDTQYF. CDR3 nucleotides: TGTGCCAGCAGCTTGGTTTTGGACACAGCTAGCACAGATACGCAGTATTTT.

This rearrangement joins TRBV28 to TRBJ2-1; D not resolved. The CDR3 contains 11 residues. Germline V gene lookup returns CDR1 MDHEN and CDR2 SYDVKM. Trimming shortened V by 5 bases and J by 14 bases, and 13 bases separated the two germline ends. CDR3 protein: CASSDRVSEFF. The CDR3 DNA sequence: TGTGCCAGCAGTGACCGGGTCTCGGAGTTCTTC. Drawing the rest from reference TRBV28 and TRBJ2-1, the complete variable domain is DVKVTQSSRYLVKRTGEKVFLECVQDMDHENMFWYRQDPGLGLRLIYFSYDVKMKEKGDIPEGYSVSREKKERFSLILESASTNQTSMYLCASSDRVSEFFGPGTRLTVL.

The genes are TRBV10-3 and TRBJ1-1, with D possibly being TRBD1 (6 bases). V lost 2 bases and J 4 bases, leaving 14 bases between the germline ends. Germline-derived CDR1 and CDR2 are ENHRY and SYGVKD. The CDR3 is 15 residues long. CDR3 bases: TGTGCCATCAGTGAGAGGCCAGGGGAGTCCACTGAAGCTTTCTTT. As protein: CAISERPGESTEAFF.

V and J are TRBV20-1 and TRBJ2-1; TRBD2 agrees at 11 bases. This CDR3 is built from 17 residues. Germline V gives CDR1 DFQATT, CDR2 SNEGSKA (reference sequence). The ends lost 3 bases at V and 6 bases at J; junction bases unmatched: 13. This chain's CDR3 is CSASAPQLAGAINEQFF. The CDR3 DNA reads TGCAGTGCTAGTGCCCCCCAACTAGCGGGAGCTATCAATGAGCAGTTCTTC.

V and J are TRBV2 and TRBJ2-1; 14 bases align to TRBD2. Germline V gene data show CDR1 as SNHLY and CDR2 as FYNNEI. This CDR3 contains 15 residues. Trimming at V came to 6 bases and at J to 6 bases, leaving 4 bases not matched to a gene. Written as DNA, the CDR3 is TGTGCCAGCAGACCGACTAGCGGGAGGGCCAATGAGCAGTTCTTC. Encoded protein: CASRPTSGRANEQFF.

The rearrangement joins TRBV5-4 to TRBJ1-1; perhaps TRBD1 as D (5 bases). V lost 0 bases to trimming and J lost 5 bases, with 23 bases between them. This CDR3 is 18 amino acids long. The germline V gene has CDR1 SGHNT and CDR2 YYREEE (reference sequence). The CDR3 sequence is CASSLEPPLRGPPTEAFF. CDR3 nucleotide sequence: TGTGCCAGCAGCTTGGAACCCCCCCTAAGGGGTCCCCCTACTGAAGCTTTCTTT.

In its sample, this clone was seen once. At one of its ends the junction is not consistent with the germline gene, which may arise from a read error. This chain links TRBV30 with TRBJ1-5, with D possibly matching TRBD1 (5 bases). Germline V gene lookup returns CDR1 GTSNPN and CDR2 SVGIG (reference sequence). There are 14 residues in the CDR3. The CDR3 region has the DNA TGTGCCTGGAGTATTGGCAGGGTGAATCGGCCCCAGCATTTT. Translated: CAWSIGRVNRPQHF. The full variable domain, with the rest looked up from reference TRBV30 and TRBJ1-5, is SQTIHQWPATLVQPVGSPLSLECTVEGTSNPNLYWYRQAAGRGLQLLFYSVGIGQISSEVPQNLSASRPQDRQFILSSKKLLLSDSGFYLCAWSIGRVNRPQHFGDGTRLSIL.

The chain recombines TRBV5-1 with TRBJ1-5; weak D call: TRBD1 (5 bases). Trimming took off 6 bases at V and 4 bases at J, with 11 bases between the two ends. Germline assignment: CDR1 SGHRS and CDR2 YFSETQ. The length of the CDR3 is 13 residues. CDR3: CASKGRVNQPQHF. The CDR3 DNA reads as TGCGCCAGCAAGGGCAGGGTAAATCAGCCCCAGCATTTT.